These T cell receptor beta chains were read from a single sample in a study of cytomegalovirus exposure and HLA in healthy donors. The data were produced by immunoSEQ multiplex PCR, yet TCRdb's version contains in-frame clones alone and is incomplete. The sample gives more than 300,000 clones, just over 85% of which show up once; 0.84% is in the top ten. The material sequenced was PBMCs. These receptors came from a young woman in good health and CMV-seronegative. The CDR3 runs from the conserved cysteine through the conserved F or W. A D gene is named only where the DNA matches it firmly. Not all rows give a size; the values are once, few, many and, for expanded clones, a class.

d_call: .; v_call: TRBV2; cdr3_length: 15; clone_size: .; j_call: TRBJ2-7; cdr3_nt: TGTGCCAGCAGTGAAGGCGGTTTGGTGAGGCTCGAGCAGTACTTC; cdr3_aa: CASSEGGLVRLEQYF
d_call: .; v_call: TRBV5-6; cdr3_length: 17; clone_size: few; j_call: TRBJ2-2; cdr3_nt: TGTGCCAGCAGCCAGTCTTTCCGGGGACATGACACCGGGGAGCTGTTTTTT; cdr3_aa: CASSQSFRGHDTGELFF
d_call: .; v_call: TRBV4-1; cdr3_length: 18; clone_size: .; j_call: TRBJ2-7; cdr3_nt: TGCGCCAGCAGCCAAGATGAGACAGGTGGAAGTTCCTCCTACGAGCAGTACTTC; cdr3_aa: CASSQDETGGSSSYEQYF
d_call: TRBD2; v_call: TRBV6-5; cdr3_length: 16; clone_size: .; j_call: TRBJ2-3; cdr3_nt: TGTGCCAGCAGTTCGACTAGCGGGGACGGCACAGATACGCAGTATTTT; cdr3_aa: CASSSTSGDGTDTQYF
d_call: .; v_call: TRBV4-3; cdr3_length: 13; clone_size: .; j_call: TRBJ2-3; cdr3_nt: TGCGCCAGCAGCCAAGATGGCGGCTCTACGCAGTATTTT; cdr3_aa: CASSQDGGSTQYF
d_call: TRBD1; v_call: TRBV6-6; cdr3_length: 15; clone_size: .; j_call: TRBJ1-1; cdr3_nt: TGTGCCAGCAGTTACGGGACAGGGATGAACACTGAAGCTTTCTTT; cdr3_aa: CASSYGTGMNTEAFF
d_call: TRBD2; v_call: TRBV29-1; cdr3_length: 18; clone_size: .; j_call: TRBJ2-1; cdr3_nt: TGCAGCGGGGGACAGGCTACGGGACTAGCGGGGAAATACAATGAGCAGTTCTTC; cdr3_aa: CSGGQATGLAGKYNEQFF
d_call: .; v_call: TRBV5-4; cdr3_length: 13; clone_size: .; j_call: TRBJ2-2; cdr3_nt: TGTGCCGGCGGGGCTCCGAACACCGGGGAGCTGTTTTTT; cdr3_aa: CAGGAPNTGELFF
d_call: .; v_call: TRBV11-2; cdr3_length: 15; clone_size: .; j_call: TRBJ2-5; cdr3_nt: TGTGCCAGCAGCTTAGAAACAGCTCGAAAAGAGACCCAGTACTTC; cdr3_aa: CASSLETARKETQYF
d_call: TRBD2; v_call: TRBV7-2; cdr3_length: 15; clone_size: few; j_call: TRBJ2-1; cdr3_nt: TGTGCCAGCAGTCCGACTAGCGGGAATGGGAATGAGCAGTTCTTC; cdr3_aa: CASSPTSGNGNEQFF
d_call: .; v_call: TRBV2; cdr3_length: 12; clone_size: .; j_call: TRBJ2-5; cdr3_nt: TGTGCCAGCAGTCAGGGTGGCGAGACCCAGTACTTC; cdr3_aa: CASSQGGETQYF
d_call: .; v_call: TRBV4-2; cdr3_length: 13; clone_size: .; j_call: TRBJ2-7; cdr3_nt: TGTGCCAGCAGCCTGGAGGGCCCCTACGAGCAGTACTTC; cdr3_aa: CASSLEGPYEQYF
d_call: .; v_call: TRBV18; cdr3_length: 16; clone_size: .; j_call: TRBJ1-5; cdr3_nt: TGTGCCAGCTCACAACGGACAGAAGTTTTCAATCAGCCCCAGCATTTT; cdr3_aa: CASSQRTEVFNQPQHF
d_call: .; v_call: TRBV2; cdr3_length: 15; clone_size: .; j_call: TRBJ2-6; cdr3_nt: TGTGCCAGCAGTGAACAGGGCAATGGGGCCAACGTCCTGACTTTC; cdr3_aa: CASSEQGNGANVLTF
d_call: TRBD1; v_call: TRBV29-1; cdr3_length: 11; clone_size: few; j_call: TRBJ1-2; cdr3_nt: TGCAGCGTAAGGACAGGGTGGGGCTACACCTTC; cdr3_aa: CSVRTGWGYTF
d_call: .; v_call: TRBV21-1; cdr3_length: 18; clone_size: .; j_call: TRBJ1-2; cdr3_nt: TGTGCCAGCAGCAACCCCCCTTTGGCAGGGCGCCCTCACAGCTCGGGCACCTTC; cdr3_aa: CASSNPPLAGRPHSSGTF
d_call: .; v_call: TRBV2; cdr3_length: 13; clone_size: .; j_call: TRBJ2-5; cdr3_nt: TGTGCCAGCAAATGGACAGATCAAGAGACCCAGTACTTC; cdr3_aa: CASKWTDQETQYF
d_call: TRBD2; v_call: TRBV27; cdr3_length: 16; clone_size: once; j_call: TRBJ2-1; cdr3_nt: TGTGCCAGCAGCGTATATAGCGGGACCTCCTACAATGAGCAGTTCTTC; cdr3_aa: CASSVYSGTSYNEQFF
d_call: TRBD1; v_call: TRBV18; cdr3_length: 12; clone_size: .; j_call: TRBJ2-2; cdr3_nt: TGTGCCAGCTCGACAGGGTCCGGGGAGCTGTTTTTT; cdr3_aa: CASSTGSGELFF
d_call: TRBD1; v_call: TRBV7-2; cdr3_length: 15; clone_size: once; j_call: TRBJ2-7; cdr3_nt: TGTGCCAGCAGCTTAGCGGACAGGGCCCCCTACGAGCAGTACTTC; cdr3_aa: CASSLADRAPYEQYF